This is a list of T cell receptor beta chains from one sample in a study of PD-1 blockade in mismatch repair-deficient tumors. TCRdb keeps only in-frame clones here, not all; method: immunoSEQ multiplex PCR. Among roughly 120,000 clones listed, about 83% were seen once. The sample in question was peripheral blood, obtained around 60 weeks after starting pembrolizumab. Receptor source: an adult with mismatch repair-deficient cancer. Each CDR3 is given with its conserved first and last residue. The order of the fields is J gene, clone size, V gene, CDR3 protein. Expanded clones are given a class, and other clones once, few, many or no size at all.

TRBJ2-2,NA,TRBV5-4,CASSWDRAGTGELFF
TRBJ1-1,NA,TRBV2,CASSDIGGEASTEAFF
TRBJ1-1,NA,TRBV7-9,CASSAGQGDTEAFF
TRBJ2-3,NA,TRBV7-7,CASSRGIADTQYF
TRBJ2-2,NA,TRBV19,CASRSLTNTGELFF
TRBJ1-5,NA,TRBV6-1,CASSPRQANQPQHF
TRBJ1-2,NA,TRBV1,CTSSQGGVGGGYTF
TRBJ1-1,NA,TRBV18,CASSPGERAFF
TRBJ2-2,NA,TRBV19,CASSPSGGTGELFF
TRBJ2-7,many,TRBV27,CASSTRLNLWEQYF
TRBJ2-1,NA,TRBV9,CASSVDAGTYNEQFF
TRBJ1-4,few,TRBV14,CASSQDSGVTNEKLFF
TRBJ2-1,NA,TRBV11-1,CASSTYGLAGGEQFF
TRBJ1-2,NA,TRBV28,CASSLKGYGYTF
TRBJ1-1,NA,TRBV6-1,CASSLRNTEAFF
TRBJ2-3,many,TRBV7-8,CASSLYTDYTDTQYF
TRBJ2-5,NA,TRBV10-2,CASSSTSEETQYF
TRBJ2-5,NA,TRBV5-1,CASSLGTSGSETQYF